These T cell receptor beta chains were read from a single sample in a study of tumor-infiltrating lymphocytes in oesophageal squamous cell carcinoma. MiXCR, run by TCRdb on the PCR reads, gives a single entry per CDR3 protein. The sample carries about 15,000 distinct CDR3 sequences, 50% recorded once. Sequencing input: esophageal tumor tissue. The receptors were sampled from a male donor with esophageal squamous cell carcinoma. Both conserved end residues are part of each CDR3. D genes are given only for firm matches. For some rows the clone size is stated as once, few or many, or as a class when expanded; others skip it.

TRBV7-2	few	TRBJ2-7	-	CASSLGASSGEQYF	TGTGCCAGCAGCTTAGGCGCTAGTTCCGGCGAGCAGTACTTC
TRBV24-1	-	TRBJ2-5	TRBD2	CATSAPPGGRRGETQYF	TGTGCCACCAGTGCTCCACCGGGAGGGAGGAGAGGAGAGACCCAGTACTTC
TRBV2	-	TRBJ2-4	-	CASSELFGEPAKNIQYF	TGTGCCAGCAGTGAACTTTTCGGGGAACCAGCCAAAAACATTCAGTACTTC
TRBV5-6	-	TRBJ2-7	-	CASSLRSPSYEQYF	TGTGCCAGCAGCTTGAGGTCACCCTCCTACGAGCAGTACTTC
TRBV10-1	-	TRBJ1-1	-	CASSESGGLTEAFF	TGCGCCAGCAGTGAGTCGGGCGGTCTGACTGAAGCTTTCTTT
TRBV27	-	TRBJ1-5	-	CASSLFRAQPQHF	TGTGCCAGCAGTTTATTCCGGGCTCAGCCCCAGCATTTT
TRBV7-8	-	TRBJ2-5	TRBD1	CASSSPDQGAQETQYF	TGTGCCAGCAGTTCGCCGGACCAGGGGGCCCAAGAGACCCAGTACTTC
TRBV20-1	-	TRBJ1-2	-	CSASHRVTSNYGYTF	TGCAGTGCTAGTCACAGGGTTACGTCTAACTATGGCTACACCTTC
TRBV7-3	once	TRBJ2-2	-	CASSGQNTGELFF	TGTGCCAGCAGCGGACAAAACACCGGGGAGCTGTTTTTT
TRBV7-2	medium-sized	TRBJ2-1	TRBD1	CASSLGGQTYNEQFF	TGTGCCAGCAGCTTAGGGGGACAGACCTACAATGAGCAGTTCTTC
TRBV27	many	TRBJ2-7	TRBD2	CASSLNVYGLAGGFEQYF	TGTGCCAGCAGTCTAAACGTATACGGACTAGCGGGAGGGTTCGAGCAGTACTTC
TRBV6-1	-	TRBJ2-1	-	CASSYRGLNEQFF	TGTGCCAGCAGTTACCGGGGACTCAATGAGCAGTTCTTC
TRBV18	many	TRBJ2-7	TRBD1	CASSPLGQGTYEQYF	TGTGCCAGCTCACCACTGGGACAGGGCACCTACGAGCAGTACTTC
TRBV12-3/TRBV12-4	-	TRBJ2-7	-	CASNWEGATQYF	TGTGCCAGCAACTGGGAGGGGGCAACCCAGTACTTC
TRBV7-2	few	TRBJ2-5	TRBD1	CASSLATGFQETQYF	TGTGCCAGCAGCTTAGCGACAGGGTTCCAAGAGACCCAGTACTTC
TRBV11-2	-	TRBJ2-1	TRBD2	CASSLFAGTSGRAQFF	TGTGCCAGCAGCTTATTCGCCGGGACTAGCGGGCGGGCGCAGTTCTTC
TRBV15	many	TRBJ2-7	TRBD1	CATSNPDRVGEQYF	TGTGCCACCAGCAATCCCGACAGGGTTGGCGAGCAGTACTTC
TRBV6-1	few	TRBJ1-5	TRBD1	CASSRQGASSNQPQHF	TGTGCCAGCAGCCGACAGGGAGCGAGTAGCAATCAGCCCCAGCATTTT
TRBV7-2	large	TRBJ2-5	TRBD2	CASSLQTSGGETQYF	TGTGCCAGCAGCCTCCAGACTAGCGGGGGCGAGACCCAGTACTTC
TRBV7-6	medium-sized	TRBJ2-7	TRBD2	CASSSGEGPYEQYF	TGTGCCAGCAGCTCGGGGGAGGGCCCCTACGAGCAGTACTTC
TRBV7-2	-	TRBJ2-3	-	CASSHLGHTDTQYF	TGTGCCAGCAGCCACTTGGGACACACAGATACGCAGTATTTT
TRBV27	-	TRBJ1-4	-	CASSLRDPGGGEKLFF	TGTGCCAGCAGTTTACGGGACCCGGGCGGGGGTGAAAAACTGTTTTTT
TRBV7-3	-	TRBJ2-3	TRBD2	CASSLEAGGLGTQYF	TGTGCCAGCAGCTTAGAAGCGGGAGGGCTGGGGACGCAGTATTTT
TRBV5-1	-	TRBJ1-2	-	CASSSSSMTEGYTF	TGCGCCAGCAGCTCGAGTAGTATGACAGAGGGCTACACCTTC
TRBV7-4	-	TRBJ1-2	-	CASSLIVGGTRVPSNYGYTF	TGTGCCAGCAGCTTAATAGTGGGAGGGACTAGAGTCCCCTCTAACTATGGCTACACCTTC
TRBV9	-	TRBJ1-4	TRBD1	CASSTQGASNEKLFF	TGTGCCAGCAGCACACAGGGGGCGTCTAATGAAAAACTGTTTTTT
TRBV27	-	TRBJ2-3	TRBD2	CASKLAGGHEQFF	TGTGCCAGCAAGCTAGCGGGGGGGCATGAGCAGTTCTTT
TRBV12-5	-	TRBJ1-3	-	CASPQYSGNTIYF	TGTGCTAGCCCTCAGTACTCTGGAAACACCATATATTTT
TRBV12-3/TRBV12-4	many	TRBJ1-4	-	CASSLRGDNEKLFF	TGTGCCAGCAGCCTCCGGGGGGATAATGAAAAACTGTTTTTT
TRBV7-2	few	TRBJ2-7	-	CASSDRYEQYF	TGTGCCAGCAGCGACCGCTACGAGCAGTACTTC
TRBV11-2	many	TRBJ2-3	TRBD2	CASSPTRKRDTTDTQYF	TGTGCCAGCAGCCCGACCCGGAAGCGGGATACCACAGATACGCAGTATTTT
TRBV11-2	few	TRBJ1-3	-	CASSPQGSGNTIYF	TGTGCCAGCAGCCCACAGGGCTCTGGAAACACCATATATTTT
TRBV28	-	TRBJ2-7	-	CASSTPPHEQYF	TGTGCCAGCAGTACGCCCCCCCACGAGCAGTACTTC
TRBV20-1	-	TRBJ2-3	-	CSARDPSPGVTDTQYF	TGCAGTGCTAGAGACCCTTCCCCGGGAGTCACAGATACGCAGTATTTT
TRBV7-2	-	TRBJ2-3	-	CASSFGRTDTQYF	TGTGCCAGCAGCTTCGGCCGCACAGATACGCAGTATTTT
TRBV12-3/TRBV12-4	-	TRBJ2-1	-	CASSLVGGDEQFF	TGTGCCAGCAGTTTAGTGGGGGGCGATGAGCAGTTCTTC
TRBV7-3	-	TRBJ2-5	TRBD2	CASSPQAGEETQYF	TGTGCCAGCAGCCCTCAAGCGGGAGAGGAGACCCAGTACTTC
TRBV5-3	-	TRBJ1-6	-	CASSLGGPDNSPLHF	TGTGCCAGCAGCTTGGGCGGGCCAGATAATTCACCCCTCCACTTT
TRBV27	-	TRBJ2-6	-	CASSVLGTGANVLTF	TGTGCCAGCAGCGTACTTGGTACTGGGGCCAACGTCCTGACTTTC
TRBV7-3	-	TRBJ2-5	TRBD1	CASSPWTGGLETQYF	TGTGCCAGCAGCCCATGGACAGGGGGCCTCGAGACCCAGTACTTC
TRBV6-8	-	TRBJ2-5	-	CASSVAGPRETQYF	TGTGCCAGCAGTGTGGCAGGGCCCAGGGAGACCCAGTACTTC